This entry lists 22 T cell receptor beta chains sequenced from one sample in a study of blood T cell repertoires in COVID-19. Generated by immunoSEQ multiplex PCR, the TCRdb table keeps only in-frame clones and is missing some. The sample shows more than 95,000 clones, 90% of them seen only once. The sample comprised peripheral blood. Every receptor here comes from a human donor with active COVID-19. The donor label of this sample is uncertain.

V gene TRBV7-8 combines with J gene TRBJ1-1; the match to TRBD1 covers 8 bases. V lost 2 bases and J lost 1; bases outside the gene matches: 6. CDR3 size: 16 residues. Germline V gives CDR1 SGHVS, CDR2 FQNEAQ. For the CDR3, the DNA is TGTGCCAGCAGCTTAAGGCGACAGGGGCCGAACACTGAAGCTTTCTTT. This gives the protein CASSLRRQGPNTEAFF.

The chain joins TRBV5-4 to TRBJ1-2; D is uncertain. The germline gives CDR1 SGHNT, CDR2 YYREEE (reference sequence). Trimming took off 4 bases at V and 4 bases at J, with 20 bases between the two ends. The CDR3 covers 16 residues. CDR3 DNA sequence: TGTGCCAGCAGCCCACCTACAGCCGGGCGGGGCTATGGCTACACCTTC. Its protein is CASSPPTAGRGYGYTF.

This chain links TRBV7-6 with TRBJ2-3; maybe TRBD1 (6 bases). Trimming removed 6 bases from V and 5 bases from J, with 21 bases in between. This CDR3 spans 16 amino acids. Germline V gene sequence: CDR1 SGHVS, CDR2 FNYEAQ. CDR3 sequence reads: CASSSLMGAQGDTQYF. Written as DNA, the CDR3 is TGTGCCAGCAGTTCCCTTATGGGGGCTCAAGGAGATACGCAGTATTTT. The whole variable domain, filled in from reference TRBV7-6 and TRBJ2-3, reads GAGVSQSPRYKVTKRGQDVALRCDPISGHVSLYWYRQALGQGPEFLTYFNYEAQQDKSGLPNDRFSAERPEGSISTLTIQRTEQRDSAMYRCASSSLMGAQGDTQYFGPGTRLTVL.

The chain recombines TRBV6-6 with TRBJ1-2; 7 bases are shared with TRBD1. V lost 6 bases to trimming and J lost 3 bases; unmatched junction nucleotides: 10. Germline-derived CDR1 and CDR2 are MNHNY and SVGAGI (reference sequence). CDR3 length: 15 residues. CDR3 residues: CASRLPVTGDYGYTF. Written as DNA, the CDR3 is TGTGCCAGCAGGCTCCCGGTTACAGGGGACTATGGCTACACCTTC.

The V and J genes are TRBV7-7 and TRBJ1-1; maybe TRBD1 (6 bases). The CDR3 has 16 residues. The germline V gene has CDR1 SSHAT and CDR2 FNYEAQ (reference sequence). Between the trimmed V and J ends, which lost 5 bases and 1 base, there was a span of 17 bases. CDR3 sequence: CASSLSIIQGNTEAFF. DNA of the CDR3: TGTGCCAGCAGCCTATCCATTATACAGGGGAACACTGAAGCTTTCTTT.

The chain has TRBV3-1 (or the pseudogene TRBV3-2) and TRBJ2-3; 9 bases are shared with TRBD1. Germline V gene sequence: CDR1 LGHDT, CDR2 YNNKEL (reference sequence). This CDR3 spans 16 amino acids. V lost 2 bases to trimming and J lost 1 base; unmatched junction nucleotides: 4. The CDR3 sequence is CASSQTGGEGTDTQYF. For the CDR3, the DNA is TGTGCCAGCAGCCAAACAGGGGGCGAAGGCACAGATACGCAGTATTTT.

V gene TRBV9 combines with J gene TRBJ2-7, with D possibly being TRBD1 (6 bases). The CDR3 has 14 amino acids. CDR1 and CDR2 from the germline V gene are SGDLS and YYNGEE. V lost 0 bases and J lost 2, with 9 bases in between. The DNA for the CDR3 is TGTGCCAGCAGCGTAGGGACAGCACCCTACGAGCAGTACTTC. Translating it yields CASSVGTAPYEQYF. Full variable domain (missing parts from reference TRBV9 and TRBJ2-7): DSGVTQTPKHLITATGQRVTLRCSPRSGDLSVYWYQQSLDQGLQFLIQYYNGEERAKGNILERFSAQQFPDLHSELNLSSLELGDSALYFCASSVGTAPYEQYFGPGTRLTVT.

DNA of the CDR3: TGCGCCAGCAGCTTAAAGGGACAGGGGGAGACCCAGTACTTC. Protein product: CASSLKGQGETQYF. The J gene is TRBJ2-5, the V gene TRBV5-1, with TRBD1 identical over 10 bases. With V trimmed by 2 bases and J by 5 bases, 3 bases remained unmatched. CDR3 size: 14 residues. Per germline, CDR1 SGHRS and CDR2 YFSETQ.

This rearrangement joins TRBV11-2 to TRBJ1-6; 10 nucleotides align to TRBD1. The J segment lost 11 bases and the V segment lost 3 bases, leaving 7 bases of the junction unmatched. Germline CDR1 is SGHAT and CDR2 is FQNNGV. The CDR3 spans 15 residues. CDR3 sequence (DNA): TGTGCCAGCAGCTTCGACAGGGGGCGCGGGGCACCCCTCCACTTT. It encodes CASSFDRGRGAPLHF.

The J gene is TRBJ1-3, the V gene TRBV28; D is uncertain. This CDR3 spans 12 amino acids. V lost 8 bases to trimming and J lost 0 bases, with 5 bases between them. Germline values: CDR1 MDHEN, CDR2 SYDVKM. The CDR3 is CASRFSGNTIYF. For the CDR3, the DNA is TGTGCCAGCCGGTTCTCTGGAAACACCATATATTTT.

The CDR3 DNA sequence: TGTGCCAGCAGCAAGCGGGACAGGGGTGAAAAACTGTTTTTT. Amino acid sequence: CASSKRDRGEKLFF. The chain carries TRBV2 and TRBJ1-4; 10 nucleotides align to TRBD1. CDR3 length equals 14 residues. Germline CDR1 SNHLY, CDR2 FYNNEI. The ends lost 6 bases at V and 7 bases at J; junction bases unmatched: 5. Supplemented by reference TRBV2 and TRBJ1-4, the full variable domain reads EPEVTQTPSHQVTQMGQEVILRCVPISNHLYFYWYRQILGQKVEFLVSFYNNEISEKSEIFDDQFSVERPDGSNFTLKIRSTKLEDSAMYFCASSKRDRGEKLFFGSGTQLSVL.

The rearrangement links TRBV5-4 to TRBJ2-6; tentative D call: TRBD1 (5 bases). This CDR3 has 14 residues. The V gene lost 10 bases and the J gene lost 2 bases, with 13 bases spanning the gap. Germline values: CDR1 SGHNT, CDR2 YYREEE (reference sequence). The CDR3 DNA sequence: TGTGCCTACGGCCCGGACACTGGGGCCAACGTCCTGACTTTC. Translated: CAYGPDTGANVLTF.

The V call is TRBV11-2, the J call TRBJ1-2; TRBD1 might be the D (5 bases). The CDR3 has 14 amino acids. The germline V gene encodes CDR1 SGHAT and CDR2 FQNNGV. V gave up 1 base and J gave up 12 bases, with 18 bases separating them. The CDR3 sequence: CASSLGVRTPAHTF. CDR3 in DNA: TGTGCCAGCAGCTTAGGTGTTCGGACACCGGCCCACACCTTC.

The CDR3, as DNA: TGTGCCAGCAGTTCGCCCCGGGGGGCTAGGCCAACTAATGAAAAACTGTTTTTT. This gives the protein CASSSPRGARPTNEKLFF. This rearrangement joins TRBV28 to TRBJ1-4, with D perhaps matching TRBD1 (6 bases). Germline CDR1 and CDR2: MDHEN and SYDVKM. V lost 4 bases and J 0 bases, leaving 18 bases between the germline ends. This CDR3 has 18 residues.

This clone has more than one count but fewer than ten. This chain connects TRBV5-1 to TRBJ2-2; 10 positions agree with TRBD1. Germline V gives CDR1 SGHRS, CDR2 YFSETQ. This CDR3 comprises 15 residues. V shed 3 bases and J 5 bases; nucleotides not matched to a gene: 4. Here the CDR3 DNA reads TGCGCCAGCAGCTCGGGACAGGGGAGGACCGGGGAGCTGTTTTTT. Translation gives CASSSGQGRTGELFF.

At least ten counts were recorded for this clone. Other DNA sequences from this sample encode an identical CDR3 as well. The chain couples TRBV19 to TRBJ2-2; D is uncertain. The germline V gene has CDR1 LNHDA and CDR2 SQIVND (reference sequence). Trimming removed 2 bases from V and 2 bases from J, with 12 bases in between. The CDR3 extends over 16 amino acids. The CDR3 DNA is TGTGCCAGTAGTATATTAGGAAGCGCAAACACCGGGGAGCTGTTTTTT. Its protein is CASSILGSANTGELFF.

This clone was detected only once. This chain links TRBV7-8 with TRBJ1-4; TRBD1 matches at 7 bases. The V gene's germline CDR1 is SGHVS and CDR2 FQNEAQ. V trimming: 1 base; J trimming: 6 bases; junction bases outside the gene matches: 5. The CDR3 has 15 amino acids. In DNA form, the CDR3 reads TGTGCCAGCAGCTTAGTAGGGGGCTTCGATGAAAAACTGTTTTTT. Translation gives CASSLVGGFDEKLFF.

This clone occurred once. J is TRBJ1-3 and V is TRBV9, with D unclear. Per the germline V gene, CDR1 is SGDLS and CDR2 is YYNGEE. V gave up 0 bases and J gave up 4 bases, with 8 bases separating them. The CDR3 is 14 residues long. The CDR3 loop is CASSVGDWGNTIYF. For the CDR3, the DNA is TGTGCCAGCAGCGTAGGAGATTGGGGAAACACCATATATTTT.

The DNA of the CDR3 is TGTGCCAGCAGTGAGCGGACTAGCGGGGGGCCCAAGCAGTTCTTC. Amino acid sequence: CASSERTSGGPKQFF. The chain employs TRBV2 and TRBJ2-1; the match to TRBD2 covers 14 bases. The CDR3 sequence is 15 residues long. V gave up 3 bases and J gave up 11 bases; unmatched junction bases: 6. The V gene's germline CDR1 is SNHLY and CDR2 FYNNEI.

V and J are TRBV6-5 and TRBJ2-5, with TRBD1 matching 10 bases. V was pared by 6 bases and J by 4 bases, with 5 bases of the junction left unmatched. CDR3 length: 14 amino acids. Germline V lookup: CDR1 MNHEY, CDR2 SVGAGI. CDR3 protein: CASRTGGLIETQYF. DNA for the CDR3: TGTGCCAGCAGGACAGGGGGCCTGATAGAGACCCAGTACTTC.

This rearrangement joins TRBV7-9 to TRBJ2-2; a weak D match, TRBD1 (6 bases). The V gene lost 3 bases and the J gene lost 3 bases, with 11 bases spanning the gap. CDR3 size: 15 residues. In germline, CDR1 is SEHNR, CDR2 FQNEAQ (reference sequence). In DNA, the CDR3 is TGTGCCAGCAGCTTTTGGGGGCGGTACACCGGGGAGCTGTTTTTT. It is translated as CASSFWGRYTGELFF. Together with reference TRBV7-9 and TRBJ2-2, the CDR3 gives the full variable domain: DTGVSQNPRHKITKRGQNVTFRCDPISEHNRLYWYRQTLGQGPEFLTYFQNEAQLEKSRLLSDRFSAERPKGSFSTLEIQRTEQGDSAMYLCASSFWGRYTGELFFGEGSRLTVL.

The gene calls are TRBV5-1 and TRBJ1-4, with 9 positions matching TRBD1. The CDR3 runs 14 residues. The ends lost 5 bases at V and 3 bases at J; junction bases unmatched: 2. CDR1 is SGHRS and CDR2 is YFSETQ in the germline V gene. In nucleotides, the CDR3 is TGCGCCAGCAGACGGACAGGGGCTAATGAAAAACTGTTTTTT. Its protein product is CASRRTGANEKLFF.